Only one count was recorded for the clone carrying this T cell receptor (beta chain). Its antigen is unknown. Both 60 Vbeta primers and 13 Jbeta primers went into the PCR. Sequenced by immunoSEQ multiplex PCR; TCRdb stores in-frame clones only, minus some. The sample includes 100,000 to 150,000 clones, roughly two thirds of them seen just once. The entry originates in a study of cytomegalovirus exposure and HLA in healthy donors. Whole-study findings and limits: Fewer N-insertions than the 666-donor mean were reportedly shown by an Asian-associated ancestry cluster in a later analysis.

Per germline, CDR1 MNHNS and CDR2 SASEGT. The junction had 20 bases not matched to a gene; V was cut back by 4 bases and J by 8 bases. The CDR3 sequence is 19 residues long. The chain joins TRBV6-1 to TRBJ2-1; the match to TRBD2 covers 10 bases. The TCR was taken from a man aged 25 to 40 in good health and CMV-seropositive. The sequenced sample consisted of PBMCs. CDR3 coding DNA: TGTGCCAGCAGTGTTTTTCCCTCCGTAAGCGGGAGGGCCAAGGATGAGCAGTTCTTC. It codes for CASSVFPSVSGRAKDEQFF.